A selection of T cell receptor beta chains follows, all from one sample in a study of vaccination and CD4 T cells after COVID-19. These receptors are not linked to any known antigen. MiXCR, applied by TCRdb to the PCR reads, yields one record per CDR3 protein. Of about 14,000 distinct CDR3 sequences in the sample, roughly a third were seen once. Sequenced sample: cultured CD4+ T cells from blood. The receptors here all came from a human donor with COVID-19. Each CDR3 is given with its conserved first and last residue. The D gene is left open where the match is weak. Clone size is given for some rows only: seen once, a few or many times, or a class if the clone is expanded.

d_call	j_call	v_call	clone_size	cdr3_aa	cdr3_nt
-	TRBJ1-2	TRBV12-3/TRBV12-4	-	CASVSGPGGYGYTF	TGTGCCAGCGTGAGTGGGCCCGGAGGTTATGGCTACACCTTC
TRBD2	TRBJ2-7	TRBV14	once	CASSRTSSRSVEQYF	TGTGCCAGCAGCCGGACTAGCTCCCGTTCGGTCGAGCAGTACTTC
TRBD2	TRBJ2-1	TRBV20-1	-	CSAPERGGRNEQFF	TGCAGTGCTCCCGAGCGGGGGGGCCGCAATGAGCAGTTCTTC
-	TRBJ2-7	TRBV20-1	-	CSVSADEQYF	TGCAGTGTATCCGCTGACGAGCAGTACTTC
TRBD1	TRBJ2-5	TRBV4-2	-	CASSQGTGVSETQYF	TGTGCCAGCAGCCAGGGGACAGGGGTTAGCGAGACCCAGTACTTC
TRBD1	TRBJ2-5	TRBV4-1	-	CASSPWDSPDTQYF	TGCGCCAGCAGCCCTTGGGACAGCCCAGACACCCAGTACTTC
-	TRBJ2-3	TRBV2	-	CASTDTDTQYF	TGTGCCAGCACGGACACAGATACGCAGTATTTT
TRBD1	TRBJ2-7	TRBV15	few	CATSRVLGDRGNEQYF	TGTGCCACCAGCAGAGTATTAGGGGACAGGGGAAACGAGCAGTACTTC
-	TRBJ2-7	TRBV29-1	-	CSVARGSYEQYF	TGCAGCGTCGCCAGGGGCTCCTACGAGCAGTACTTC
TRBD2	TRBJ2-7	TRBV6-5	-	CASSYSRGYEQYF	TGTGCCAGCAGTTACTCGCGGGGGTACGAGCAGTACTTC
-	TRBJ2-7	TRBV20-1	few	CSARDPNSFPYEQYF	TGCAGTGCTAGAGATCCGAACTCCTTTCCCTACGAGCAGTACTTC
-	TRBJ2-4	TRBV19	few	CASSIEGQDIQYF	TGTGCCAGTAGTATAGAGGGCCAAGACATTCAGTACTTC
TRBD2	TRBJ2-2	TRBV7-2	-	CASTRVRGGLETGELFF	TGTGCCAGCACCCGGGTCCGGGGGGGCCTTGAAACCGGGGAGCTGTTTTTT
TRBD1	TRBJ2-7	TRBV11-3	-	CASSPRQGRF	TGTGCCAGCAGCCCACGACAGGGAAGGTTC
-	TRBJ1-1	TRBV9	-	CASSALGPKNTEAFF	TGTGCCAGCAGCGCCCTGGGCCCTAAGAACACTGAAGCTTTCTTT
-	TRBJ2-1	TRBV28	few	CASSLPGSGEQFF	TGTGCCAGCAGTTTACCAGGTAGTGGGGAGCAGTTCTTC
-	TRBJ1-5	TRBV7-2	few	CASSSDRNQPQHF	TGTGCCAGCAGTTCGGACCGAAATCAGCCCCAGCATTTT
-	TRBJ2-2	TRBV9	-	CASSVGLPTGELFF	TGTGCCAGCAGCGTAGGACTACCCACCGGGGAGCTGTTTTTT